This T cell receptor beta chain was profiled in a study of T cell repertoires in cytomegalovirus infection. Whole-study context: Alongside well-studied HLA-B-restricted CMV epitopes, recently identified HLA-C-restricted CMV epitopes were also used. Public signatures in TCR beta pointed to CMV infection and matching HLA type.

About this clonotype: Its target is unknown.

One entry per CDR3 protein, called by TCRdb with MiXCR from the reads. The table has roughly 800,000 distinct CDR3 sequences, about 28% seen once. CDR3 size: 16 residues. Germline values: CDR1 LGHNA, CDR2 YNFKEQ. The V and J ends lost 3 bases and 7 bases, in that order; junction bases with no gene match: 8. Points from the study as a whole: HLA-C-restricted CMV clonotypes gave the most frequent clonotype in two of eight donors. Cumulative public TCR beta family frequency identified carriers of CMV plus the relevant HLA.

The sequenced sample was cultured CD8+ T cells from PBMCs, obtained from culture after CMV antigen stimulation. This receptor was obtained from a human donor in good health (CMV status not recorded). Some clones in this sample may be carry-over from other donors' samples. The V gene is TRBV4-2, the J gene TRBJ1-6; TRBD1 matches 8 bases. Here the CDR3 reads CASSQERQGKNSPLHF. The CDR3 DNA reads as TGTGCCAGCAGCCAGGAGAGACAGGGGAAAAATTCACCCCTCCACTTT.